Each of the 23 T cell receptor beta chains below was sequenced from the same sample in a study of early T cells in non-severe SARS-CoV-2 infection. TCRdb processed the 5' RACE reads anew with MiXCR; each CDR3 protein has one entry. Altogether 25,000 to 30,000 distinct CDR3 sequences are present, almost 4.5% being singletons, with the ten largest covering around 6%. Input material: whole blood. The receptor set was obtained from an adult who was a healthcare worker with PCR-confirmed SARS-CoV-2 infection or an uninfected control (not recorded which).

This clonotype was seen ten or more times. The chain recombines TRBV3-1 with TRBJ1-2, with 11 bases matching TRBD1. V was clipped by 6 bases and J by 4 bases; unmatched bases: 7. The CDR3 loop spans 15 amino acids. Germline V lookup: CDR1 LGHDT, CDR2 YNNKEL (reference sequence). CDR3 region: CASSQTGTGGYGYTF. In DNA form, the CDR3 reads TGTGCCAGCAGTCAGACTGGGACAGGGGGCTATGGCTACACCTTC.

This clonotype showed up many times. The genes are TRBV18 and TRBJ2-2; D unresolved. The CDR3 totals 14 residues. Germline V gene sequence: CDR1 KGHSH, CDR2 LQKENI. The V end was cut by 4 bases, the J end by 2 bases, with 8 bases between. The DNA for the CDR3 is TGTGCCAGCTCACGTCAGGAAAACACCGGGGAGCTGTTTTTT. Its translation: CASSRQENTGELFF.

This chain uses TRBV28 with TRBJ2-1; a weak D match, TRBD2 (5 bases). Looked up from germline, CDR1 is MDHEN and CDR2 is SYDVKM. This CDR3 contains 15 residues. V was pared by 4 bases and J by 0 bases, with 10 bases between. The CDR3 coding sequence is TGTGCCAGCAGTTCCCCCGCGGGCTCCTACAATGAGCAGTTCTTC. It is translated as CASSSPAGSYNEQFF.

This clonotype has ten or more counts. This chain connects TRBV11-2 to TRBJ1-1; D unresolved. Between the trimmed V and J ends, which lost 5 bases and 2 bases, there was a span of 9 bases. The CDR3 runs to 13 residues. From germline, CDR1 is SGHAT and CDR2 FQNNGV. The CDR3, as DNA: TGTGCCAGCAGCGCTAACGCAAACACTGAAGCTTTCTTT. It yields the protein CASSANANTEAFF.

This clonotype was found many times. V usage is TRBV20-1 and J usage is TRBJ1-2, with D possibly TRBD1 on 6 matching bases. The CDR3 is 12 residues long. V was pared by 4 bases and J by 2 bases, with 8 bases between. Germline V gives CDR1 DFQATT, CDR2 SNEGSKA (reference sequence). CDR3 amino acids: CSATGTNYGYTF. For the CDR3, the DNA is TGCAGTGCTACCGGGACAAACTATGGCTACACCTTC.

This clonotype was seen at least ten times. The genes are TRBV7-8 and TRBJ1-1; D uncertain. The CDR3 sequence is 15 residues long. V was trimmed by 7 bases and J by 0 bases, leaving 15 bases between them. CDR1 SGHVS and CDR2 FQNEAQ come from the germline V gene. The CDR3 DNA sequence: TGTGCCAGCACTGGGTCCAAGGGTATGAACACTGAAGCTTTCTTT. This gives the protein CASTGSKGMNTEAFF.

In its sample, this clonotype was seen many times. The chain uses TRBV19 and TRBJ1-5; TRBD1 aligns across 8 bases. Germline values: CDR1 LNHDA, CDR2 SQIVND (reference sequence). The V and J ends lost 4 bases and 4 bases, in that order; junction bases with no gene match: 6. This CDR3 contains 15 residues. The DNA of the CDR3 is TGTGCCAGTAGTAGAGGACAGGGCTTAAATCAGCCCCAGCATTTT. It encodes CASSRGQGLNQPQHF.

This clonotype has at least ten counts. The chain carries TRBV20-1 and TRBJ2-3; the match to TRBD2 covers 7 bases. Trimming took 6 bases from V and 2 from J; bases not matched to a gene: 11. The CDR3 totals 15 residues. The germline gives CDR1 DFQATT, CDR2 SNEGSKA (reference sequence). CDR3 sequence (DNA): TGCAGTGCGACTAGGCCCGGGGGGTTCACAGATACGCAGTATTTT. It is translated as CSATRPGGFTDTQYF.

There are many counts of this clonotype. The V and J genes are TRBV7-9 and TRBJ2-7; the match to TRBD2 covers 14 bases. After removal of 5 bases from V and 5 bases from J, the junction contained 8 bases not matched to a gene. Germline V CDR1 and CDR2: SEHNR, FQNEAQ (reference sequence). The CDR3 is 16 amino acids. CDR3 in amino acids: CASSIGTSGGTDEQYF. In DNA form, the CDR3 reads TGTGCCAGCAGCATCGGGACTAGCGGGGGCACGGACGAGCAGTACTTC.

By share, this clonotype counts as medium-sized (0.01 to 0.1%). V and J are TRBV7-8 and TRBJ1-6; D gene unclear. From germline, CDR1 is SGHVS and CDR2 FQNEAQ. The CDR3 contains 15 residues. Trimming took 5 bases from V and 0 from J, leaving 8 bases between them. In DNA form, the CDR3 reads TGTGCCAGCAGCCCAAGTAGCTCCTATAATTCACCCCTCCACTTT. Protein: CASSPSSSYNSPLHF.

Worth noting for this clonotype: A much larger clone differs by one base, so this may be a read error. The genes are TRBV20-1 and TRBJ2-3; unclear D gene. The CDR3 has 11 amino acids. CDR1 and CDR2 (germline): DFQATT, SNEGSKA (reference sequence). The CDR3 is CGARVVDTQYF. The CDR3 nucleotides read TGCGGTGCTAGGGTGGTAGATACGCAGTATTTT.

This clonotype was seen at least ten times. V usage is TRBV6-6 and J usage is TRBJ2-5; weak D call: TRBD2 (5 bases). This CDR3 is 11 amino acids long. Deletions cut 9 bases from V and 3 bases from J, with 8 bases between. From germline, CDR1 is MNHNY and CDR2 SVGAGI (reference sequence). CDR3: CASSAKETQYF. For the CDR3, the DNA is TGTGCCAGTAGCGCGAAAGAGACCCAGTACTTC.

The table lists this clonotype with many counts. This chain joins TRBV11-2 and TRBJ2-3, with D unclear. V lost 1 base and J lost 2, with 10 bases in between. CDR3 size: 15 residues. Per the germline V gene, CDR1 is SGHAT and CDR2 is FQNNGV. DNA of the CDR3: TGTGCCAGCAGCTTAGTCCGACTCAACACAGATACGCAGTATTTT. Protein sequence: CASSLVRLNTDTQYF.

At least ten counts were recorded for this clonotype. This chain uses TRBV4-3 with TRBJ2-1, with 7 bases fitting TRBD2. This CDR3 spans 15 amino acids. The trim removed 1 base at V and 1 base at J, leaving 1 base unmatched. The V gene's germline CDR1 is LGHNA and CDR2 YSLEER. In DNA form, the CDR3 reads TGCGCCAGCAGCCAAGTCGGGGGGTCCTACAATGAGCAGTTCTTC. It yields the protein CASSQVGGSYNEQFF.

This clonotype was seen ten or more times. This chain links TRBV12-5 with TRBJ2-5; TRBD1 aligns across 8 bases. The CDR3 is 15 residues long. The trim removed 1 base at V and 2 bases at J, leaving 3 bases unmatched. Germline V gene data show CDR1 as LGHNT and CDR2 as FRNRAP. This CDR3 reads CASGLGTGGQETQYF. CDR3 bases: TGTGCTAGTGGTTTGGGAACAGGGGGGCAAGAGACCCAGTACTTC.

This clonotype was seen at least ten times. At one end, the junction sequence differs from germline, possibly due to a read error. The V and J genes are TRBV7-9 and TRBJ2-5; TRBD2 agrees at 8 bases. The CDR3 runs 14 residues. Germline V lookup: CDR1 SEHNR, CDR2 FQNEAQ (reference sequence). CDR3 sequence: CASSLAGFGETQYF. In DNA, the CDR3 is TGTGCCAGCAGTTTAGCGGGGTTCGGAGAGACCCAGTACTTC.

This clonotype occurred many times. The V gene is TRBV7-3, the J gene TRBJ2-7, with D unresolved. From germline, CDR1 is SGHTA and CDR2 FQGTGA. The V and J ends lost 5 bases and 1 base respectively, with 12 bases between them. CDR3 length: 14 residues. In DNA form, the CDR3 reads TGTGCCAGCAGCCCCGGGTCGACGTCCTACGAGCAGTACTTC. Translated, it gives CASSPGSTSYEQYF.

This clonotype was counted many times. The chain has TRBV12-2 and TRBJ2-3; the DNA was not compared with TRBD2, the D call given in the table. TRBV12-2 is assigned pseudogene status. The CDR3 covers 19 residues. The CDR3: CASRLERLVLAACTDTQYF. The DNA for the CDR3 is TGTGCAAGTCGCTTAGAGAGGTTGGTACTAGCAGCCTGCACAGATACGCAGTATTTT.

This rearrangement joins TRBV28 to TRBJ1-6; 7 bases are a match to TRBD1. V was pared by 10 bases and J by 4 bases, with 7 bases of the junction left unmatched. The CDR3 sequence is 14 residues long. The germline V gene has CDR1 MDHEN and CDR2 SYDVKM. This CDR3 is CATQGGSYNSPLHF. The CDR3 DNA reads TGTGCCACCCAGGGGGGCTCTTATAATTCACCCCTCCACTTT.

In regard to this clonotype: It may be a read error: a sequence one base away is much more abundant. The chain recombines TRBV7-3 with TRBJ1-2; D is unclear. The CDR3 spans 13 residues. Per germline, CDR1 SGHTA and CDR2 FQGTGA. The CDR3 region has the DNA TGTGCCGGCAGCTTAGACGCTAACTATGGCTACACCTTC. It is translated as CAGSLDANYGYTF.

This clonotype was observed many times. The chain recombines TRBV7-2 with TRBJ2-3, with D hard to call. Germline V gives CDR1 SGHTA, CDR2 FQGNSA. The CDR3 has 11 amino acids. V was shortened by 5 bases and J by 7 bases, with 7 bases between the two germline ends. CDR3 in DNA: TGTGCCAGCAGCCCAGAGAATACGCAGTATTTT. Encoded protein: CASSPENTQYF.

This clonotype was observed a handful of times. This chain joins TRBV20-1 and TRBJ1-6; D remains ambiguous. The CDR3 contains 16 residues. V lost 0 bases and J 2 bases, leaving 11 bases between the germline ends. The germline V gene has CDR1 DFQATT and CDR2 SNEGSKA (reference sequence). The CDR3 DNA is TGCAGTGCTAGAGATCTGGCCGGACCCTATAATTCACCCCTCCACTTT. It translates to CSARDLAGPYNSPLHF.

This clonotype was counted ten times or more. CDR3 protein: CSATRPGVEAFF. Here the CDR3 DNA reads TGCAGTGCTACGAGGCCAGGGGTTGAAGCTTTCTTT. The J gene is TRBJ1-1, the V gene TRBV20-1; possibly TRBD1 for D (6 bases). The CDR3 is 12 amino acids. The V gene lost 4 bases and the J gene lost 7 bases, with 13 bases spanning the gap. Germline values: CDR1 DFQATT, CDR2 SNEGSKA (reference sequence).